The rows below give T cell receptor beta chains drawn from one sample of a study of post-analysis software for immune sequencing data. TCRdb re-derived calls from the PCR reads in MiXCR, one entry per CDR3 protein. Of about 460,000 distinct CDR3 sequences listed, under 55% are singletons. The sequencing sample was made of blood. These receptor sequences come from a girl aged 10 to 17 with multiple sclerosis. Each CDR3 is given with its conserved first and last residue. D genes are given only for firm matches. Size tells how often a clone was seen (once, few, many) or the class of an expanded clone, and some rows leave it out.

clone_size: NA
j_call: TRBJ2-3
d_call: NA
v_call: TRBV5-1
cdr3_aa: CASSWQGPGTDTQYF
cdr3_nt: TGCGCCAGCAGCTGGCAGGGTCCTGGGACAGATACGCAGTATTTT

clone_size: NA
j_call: TRBJ2-3
d_call: NA
v_call: TRBV12-3/TRBV12-4
cdr3_aa: CASREDTGRTDTQYF
cdr3_nt: TGTGCCAGCAGAGAGGACACCGGACGCACAGATACGCAGTATTTT

clone_size: NA
j_call: TRBJ2-1
d_call: TRBD2
v_call: TRBV9
cdr3_aa: CASSSDSGGAYNEQFF
cdr3_nt: TGTGCCAGCAGCTCAGATAGCGGGGGAGCCTACAATGAGCAGTTCTTC

clone_size: NA
j_call: TRBJ2-7
d_call: NA
v_call: TRBV7-7
cdr3_aa: CASSLSRGENYEQYF
cdr3_nt: TGTGCTAGCAGCTTGTCTCGCGGGGAGAACTACGAGCAGTACTTC

clone_size: NA
j_call: TRBJ1-1
d_call: NA
v_call: TRBV7-9
cdr3_aa: CASSSLASSIGAEAFF
cdr3_nt: TGTGCCAGCAGCTCGCTAGCCTCGTCGATAGGGGCTGAAGCTTTCTTT

clone_size: NA
j_call: TRBJ2-7
d_call: NA
v_call: TRBV25-1
cdr3_aa: CASPKGNPFLRNEQYF
cdr3_nt: TGTGCCAGCCCCAAGGGGAATCCTTTCCTGCGCAACGAGCAGTACTTC

clone_size: NA
j_call: TRBJ2-7
d_call: NA
v_call: TRBV3-1
cdr3_aa: CASRREVGRGGYYEQYF
cdr3_nt: TGTGCCAGCCGTCGTGAAGTCGGGCGCGGTGGGTACTACGAGCAGTACTTC

clone_size: NA
j_call: TRBJ2-7
d_call: TRBD2
v_call: TRBV27
cdr3_aa: CASSGTSGIHEQYF
cdr3_nt: TGTGCCAGCAGTGGGACTAGCGGGATCCACGAGCAGTACTTC

clone_size: NA
j_call: TRBJ2-1
d_call: TRBD1
v_call: TRBV7-2
cdr3_aa: CASTQRWDRVKNEQFF
cdr3_nt: TGTGCCAGCACCCAACGCTGGGACAGGGTCAAAAATGAGCAGTTCTTC

clone_size: many
j_call: TRBJ2-7
d_call: TRBD1
v_call: TRBV20-1
cdr3_aa: CSPDTGVRYEQYF
cdr3_nt: TGCAGTCCGGATACAGGGGTCCGGTACGAGCAGTACTTC

clone_size: NA
j_call: TRBJ2-5
d_call: TRBD2
v_call: TRBV9
cdr3_aa: CASSVGIAGRTGQETQYF
cdr3_nt: TGTGCCAGCAGCGTAGGGATAGCGGGGAGGACGGGACAAGAGACCCAGTACTTC

clone_size: NA
j_call: TRBJ1-2
d_call: NA
v_call: TRBV27
cdr3_aa: CASSPLVNRGEVSYTF
cdr3_nt: TGTGCCAGCAGTCCGCTCGTCAACCGGGGGGAAGTGAGCTACACCTTC

clone_size: NA
j_call: TRBJ2-1
d_call: NA
v_call: TRBV20-1
cdr3_aa: CSARGVGANEQFF
cdr3_nt: TGCAGTGCTAGGGGCGTCGGCGCCAATGAGCAGTTCTTC

clone_size: NA
j_call: TRBJ1-5
d_call: NA
v_call: TRBV6-2/TRBV6-3
cdr3_aa: CASRPYSDSNQPQHF
cdr3_nt: TGTGCCAGCAGACCATACAGCGATAGCAATCAGCCCCAGCATTTT

clone_size: NA
j_call: TRBJ1-1
d_call: TRBD1
v_call: TRBV5-1
cdr3_aa: CASSFLRGQGANTEAFF
cdr3_nt: TGCGCCAGCAGCTTTCTACGAGGACAGGGGGCAAACACTGAAGCTTTCTTT